This T cell receptor (beta chain) was obtained from a study of T cells in Graves' hyperthyroidism and ophthalmopathy. The authors obtained PBMCs from around 11 ml of fresh peripheral blood. Researchers took RNA transcripts and amplified the TCR beta CDR3 regions from them. A set of HTBI primers served as the primers for a first-round RT-PCR of the TCR CDR3. TCRdb re-called the multiplex PCR reads through MiXCR, storing one row per CDR3 protein. The sample records about 840,000 distinct CDR3 sequences, 35% to 45% being singletons. The study's findings and limits: Patients with ophthalmopathy were separated from those with stable hyperthyroidism by a 13 V-J model. Among clonotypes expanded in thyroid above 0.001, most were also found in blood.

The CDR3 spans 14 residues. Germline V gives CDR1 LGHNT, CDR2 FRNRAP. V shed 2 bases and J 6 bases; nucleotides not matched to a gene: 5. Only a few counts were recorded for this clonotype. Its matching antigen is unknown. The sequence derives from a young man with Graves' hyperthyroidism. The chain joins TRBV12-5 to TRBJ1-1; 8 positions match TRBD1. Sequenced input: blood. The CDR3, as DNA: TGTGCTAGTGGTTTGTTTCAGGGGGCATCTGAAGCTTTCTTT. This sequence encodes CASGLFQGASEAFF.